This passage covers 10 T cell receptor beta chains from one sample sequenced in a study of blood T cell repertoires in COVID-19. TCRdb's copy holds only in-frame clones and misses some; the assay was immunoSEQ multiplex PCR. Among about 72,000 clones listed, over 85% were seen once. Sequenced sample: peripheral blood. Source of these receptors: a human donor in a cohort sampled during active COVID-19.

This clone was recorded once. This chain uses TRBV7-2 with TRBJ2-1, with 12 positions matching TRBD2. The CDR3 length is 15 residues. The ends lost 3 bases at V and 9 bases at J; junction bases unmatched: 6. Germline V gene lookup returns CDR1 SGHTA and CDR2 FQGNSA. CDR3 sequence: CASSFLTSGSGEQFF. The CDR3 DNA reads TGTGCCAGCAGCTTTCTGACTAGCGGGAGTGGTGAGCAGTTCTTC.

The rearrangement joins TRBV6-2 or TRBV6-3 to TRBJ2-3; TRBD2 agrees at 13 bases. V gave up 5 bases and J gave up 4 bases; unmatched junction bases: 6. Germline CDR1 MNHEY, CDR2 SVGEGT. CDR3 length: 16 residues. Written as DNA, the CDR3 is TGTGCCAGCAGTCTAAGACTAGCGGGAGGTGCAGATACGCAGTATTTT. Protein sequence: CASSLRLAGGADTQYF.

A note on this clone: Other DNA sequences in the same sample also yield this CDR3. CDR3 DNA: TGTGCCTGGAGGGGGGGCCCGGGGGGCGAGCAGTACTTC. Translated, it gives CAWRGGPGGEQYF. The rearrangement uses TRBV30 and TRBJ2-7; tentative D call: TRBD2 (7 bases). The CDR3 extends over 13 amino acids. V lost 3 bases to trimming and J lost 6 bases, with 15 bases between them. Per the germline V gene, CDR1 is GTSNPN and CDR2 is SVGIG (reference sequence).

This chain joins TRBV5-6 and TRBJ2-2; 14 nucleotides line up with TRBD2. V gave up 4 bases and J gave up 5 bases; unmatched junction bases: 7. Germline CDR1 reads SGHDT; CDR2 reads YYEEEE. The CDR3 spans 17 residues. CDR3 sequence: CASSRGLAGVWTGELFF. For the CDR3, the DNA is TGTGCCAGCAGCCGGGGACTAGCGGGAGTTTGGACCGGGGAGCTGTTTTTT.

The genes are TRBV27 and TRBJ2-7; 8 positions match TRBD1. Germline CDR1 is MNHEY and CDR2 is SMNVEV (reference sequence). With V trimmed by 8 bases and J by 7 bases, 13 bases remained unmatched. There are 14 residues in the CDR3. The DNA of the CDR3 is TGTGCCAGCGGCCCCCGGCAGGGGGCGGGTGAGCAGTACTTC. Its protein is CASGPRQGAGEQYF.

The chain has TRBV9 and TRBJ1-2; 8 nucleotides line up with TRBD1. With 2 bases clipped from V and 4 bases from J, the junction kept 10 bases outside the gene matches. This CDR3 contains 16 residues. The germline CDR1 and CDR2 sequences are SGDLS and YYNGEE. The CDR3: CASSVGLGQVPYGYTF. The CDR3 DNA reads TGTGCCAGCAGCGTTGGACTGGGACAGGTCCCCTATGGCTACACCTTC.

In nucleotides, the CDR3 is TGCGCCAGCAGCCAAGAGGGGGGACTAAGCGAGCAGTTCTTC. Protein product: CASSQEGGLSEQFF. The V call is TRBV4-3, the J call TRBJ2-1, with TRBD2 matching 7 bases. The CDR3 has 14 residues. Germline trimming cut 0 bases from V and 10 bases from J; bases unmatched to any gene: 6. CDR1 is LGHNA and CDR2 is YSLEER in the germline V gene.

The chain is built from TRBV2 and TRBJ2-4; the match to TRBD1 covers 9 bases. Germline V gene sequence: CDR1 SNHLY, CDR2 FYNNEI. The V gene end was trimmed by 0 bases and the J gene end by 9 bases; junction bases not matched to a gene: 6. The CDR3 consists of 15 residues. Here the CDR3 DNA reads TGTGCCAGCAGTGAAGCAGGGACAGGGTTGGGCATTCAGTACTTC. Protein product: CASSEAGTGLGIQYF.

V and J are TRBV2 and TRBJ2-7; 9 bases line up with TRBD2. The CDR3 sequence is 14 residues long. CDR1 and CDR2 from the germline V gene are SNHLY and FYNNEI. The trim removed 4 bases at V and 0 bases at J, leaving 1 base unmatched. The CDR3 region is CASSVSGGSYEQYF. The CDR3 DNA follows: TGTGCCAGCAGTGTTAGCGGGGGCTCCTACGAGCAGTACTTC.

This clone was seen a handful of times. The J gene is TRBJ2-7, the V gene TRBV5-5, with TRBD1 matching over 7 bases. The CDR3 spans 14 residues. The germline CDR1 and CDR2 sequences are SGHKS and YYEKEE (reference sequence). V shed 3 bases and J 5 bases; nucleotides not matched to a gene: 8. This CDR3 is CASSSTGLLHEQYF. CDR3 DNA: TGTGCCAGCAGCTCGACAGGGCTACTCCACGAGCAGTACTTC.